The rows below give T cell receptor beta chains drawn from one sample of a study of blood T cell repertoires in COVID-19. Only in-frame clones appear in the TCRdb table, and some are missing; sequencing was by immunoSEQ multiplex PCR. The sample records 210,000 or so clones, roughly nine tenths being singletons. Sample: peripheral blood. These receptors came from a woman in her forties or fifties with acute or convalescent COVID-19. Each CDR3 is given with its conserved first and last residue. A D gene is named only where the DNA matches it firmly. Clone size is stated in some rows and not others, as once, few, many or a class when expanded.

D gene: TRBD1
clone size: -
V gene: TRBV9
J gene: TRBJ1-1
CDR3 length: 14
CDR3 DNA: TGTGCCAGCAGCCCGCCGGGCGGGAGGGGGCGAGCTTTCTTT
CDR3 protein: CASSPPGGRGRAFF

D gene: TRBD2
clone size: -
V gene: TRBV11-3
J gene: TRBJ2-7
CDR3 length: 14
CDR3 DNA: TGTGCCAGCAGCGTAGCGGGGGACCCCTACGAGCAGTACTTC
CDR3 protein: CASSVAGDPYEQYF

D gene: TRBD2
clone size: -
V gene: TRBV28
J gene: TRBJ2-3
CDR3 length: 15
CDR3 DNA: TGTGCCAGCAGCCCTAGCGGGAGAGGAATGGATACGCAGTATTTT
CDR3 protein: CASSPSGRGMDTQYF

D gene: -
clone size: once
V gene: TRBV24-1
J gene: TRBJ2-5
CDR3 length: 15
CDR3 DNA: TGTGCCACCAGTGATGAGGCTAGAGTTCCGGAGACCCAGTACTTC
CDR3 protein: CATSDEARVPETQYF

D gene: -
clone size: -
V gene: TRBV9
J gene: TRBJ1-1
CDR3 length: 13
CDR3 DNA: TGTGCCAGCAGCGTGGGGGGGCTCCCTGAAGCTTTCTTT
CDR3 protein: CASSVGGLPEAFF

D gene: -
clone size: -
V gene: TRBV7-9
J gene: TRBJ2-1
CDR3 length: 13
CDR3 DNA: TGTGCCAGCAGCTCCACGGGGGGCGGTGAGCAGTTCTTC
CDR3 protein: CASSSTGGGEQFF

D gene: TRBD1
clone size: few
V gene: TRBV7-9
J gene: TRBJ2-1
CDR3 length: 15
CDR3 DNA: TGTGCCAGCAGCTCGACCGGGACAGGGGTTAGTGAGCAGTTCTTC
CDR3 protein: CASSSTGTGVSEQFF

D gene: TRBD2
clone size: -
V gene: TRBV13
J gene: TRBJ2-3
CDR3 length: 18
CDR3 DNA: TGTGCCAGCAGCCAAGGCCTCGGACTAGCGGGATCCGCAGATACGCAGTATTTT
CDR3 protein: CASSQGLGLAGSADTQYF

D gene: -
clone size: -
V gene: TRBV3-1/TRBV3-2
J gene: TRBJ1-1
CDR3 length: 13
CDR3 DNA: TGTGCCAGCAGCCAAGACGCGGGGACTGAAGCTTTCTTT
CDR3 protein: CASSQDAGTEAFF

D gene: -
clone size: -
V gene: TRBV7-9
J gene: TRBJ2-6
CDR3 length: 18
CDR3 DNA: TGTGCCAGCAGCCAGCGGCCTACTGCAACCTCTGGGGCCAACGTCCTGACTTTC
CDR3 protein: CASSQRPTATSGANVLTF

D gene: TRBD1
clone size: -
V gene: TRBV29-1
J gene: TRBJ2-7
CDR3 length: 13
CDR3 DNA: TGCAGCGTTGAGGACAGGGGGACCTACGAGCAGTACTTC
CDR3 protein: CSVEDRGTYEQYF

D gene: -
clone size: -
V gene: TRBV12-3/TRBV12-4
J gene: TRBJ2-1
CDR3 length: 13
CDR3 DNA: TGTGCCAGCAGATCTGACAGGTTCAATGAGCAGTTCTTC
CDR3 protein: CASRSDRFNEQFF

D gene: -
clone size: -
V gene: TRBV4-1
J gene: TRBJ1-2
CDR3 length: 15
CDR3 DNA: TGCGCCAGCAGCCAAGATCGCGGCGGAAACTATGGCTACACCTTC
CDR3 protein: CASSQDRGGNYGYTF

D gene: -
clone size: few
V gene: TRBV20-1
J gene: TRBJ2-7
CDR3 length: 11
CDR3 DNA: TGCAGTGCTCGTTCAGGGCACGAGCAGTACTTC
CDR3 protein: CSARSGHEQYF

D gene: -
clone size: -
V gene: TRBV19
J gene: TRBJ1-1
CDR3 length: 14
CDR3 DNA: TGTGCCAGTATAAATAAGGGTCGGGGCACTGAAGCTTTCTTT
CDR3 protein: CASINKGRGTEAFF

D gene: TRBD2
clone size: -
V gene: TRBV5-4
J gene: TRBJ2-1
CDR3 length: 17
CDR3 DNA: TGTGCCAGCCGCTACCCAGCGGGAGGGCAGAACCCCAATGAGCAGTTCTTC
CDR3 protein: CASRYPAGGQNPNEQFF

D gene: -
clone size: -
V gene: TRBV27
J gene: TRBJ2-3
CDR3 length: 13
CDR3 DNA: TGTGCCAGCAGTATACAGCCCACAGATACGCAGTATTTT
CDR3 protein: CASSIQPTDTQYF

D gene: TRBD1
clone size: -
V gene: TRBV4-3
J gene: TRBJ2-2
CDR3 length: 16
CDR3 DNA: TGCGCCAGCAGCCTAGGGGACAGGGCTAACACCGGGGAGCTGTTTTTT
CDR3 protein: CASSLGDRANTGELFF

D gene: -
clone size: -
V gene: TRBV24-1
J gene: TRBJ2-1
CDR3 length: 16
CDR3 DNA: TGTGCCACCAGTGATTTCCGTGGCGGGGAGTACAATGAGCAGTTCTTC
CDR3 protein: CATSDFRGGEYNEQFF

D gene: -
clone size: -
V gene: TRBV7-9
J gene: TRBJ2-3
CDR3 length: 15
CDR3 DNA: TGTGCCAGCAGCTTAGCGGGAGGTCAATGGGATACGCAGTATTTT
CDR3 protein: CASSLAGGQWDTQYF

D gene: TRBD2
clone size: -
V gene: TRBV13
J gene: TRBJ2-2
CDR3 length: 19
CDR3 DNA: TGTGCCAGCAGCTTAGTGTGGACTAGCGGGGGGGCAAGGCCCGGGGAGCTGTTTTTT
CDR3 protein: CASSLVWTSGGARPGELFF

D gene: -
clone size: -
V gene: TRBV3-1/TRBV3-2
J gene: TRBJ2-1
CDR3 length: 16
CDR3 DNA: TGTGCCAGCAGCCAAGATTCAACCTGGCCCTACAATGAGCAGTTCTTC
CDR3 protein: CASSQDSTWPYNEQFF

D gene: -
clone size: -
V gene: TRBV27
J gene: TRBJ1-2
CDR3 length: 13
CDR3 DNA: TGTGCCAGCAGTTTTTCGGGGGTATGGGGCTACACCTTC
CDR3 protein: CASSFSGVWGYTF

D gene: TRBD2
clone size: -
V gene: TRBV5-1
J gene: TRBJ2-1
CDR3 length: 16
CDR3 DNA: TGCGCCAGCAGCTTGGTGCTAGCGGGGCCGGGGGATGAGCAGTTCTTC
CDR3 protein: CASSLVLAGPGDEQFF

D gene: TRBD2
clone size: once
V gene: TRBV4-1
J gene: TRBJ2-7
CDR3 length: 18
CDR3 DNA: TGCGCCAGCAGCCAAGAACGGGGCCCCCCTAGCGGGTACTACGAGCAGTACTTC
CDR3 protein: CASSQERGPPSGYYEQYF

D gene: -
clone size: -
V gene: TRBV9
J gene: TRBJ2-3
CDR3 length: 14
CDR3 DNA: TGTGCCAGCAGCGTAGTAGCGAGGGGGGATACGCAGTATTTT
CDR3 protein: CASSVVARGDTQYF

D gene: TRBD2
clone size: once
V gene: TRBV11-3
J gene: TRBJ2-3
CDR3 length: 16
CDR3 DNA: TGTGCCAGCAGCCCCTTAGCGGGGGTAAGCACAGATACGCAGTATTTT
CDR3 protein: CASSPLAGVSTDTQYF

D gene: -
clone size: -
V gene: TRBV7-9
J gene: TRBJ1-6
CDR3 length: 16
CDR3 DNA: TGTGCCAGCAGCAGAGAGCAGGGCCACTATAATTCACCCCTCCACTTT
CDR3 protein: CASSREQGHYNSPLHF

D gene: -
clone size: -
V gene: TRBV7-7
J gene: TRBJ1-1
CDR3 length: 13
CDR3 DNA: TGTGCCAGCAGCGCATACTTGAACACTGAAGCTTTCTTT
CDR3 protein: CASSAYLNTEAFF

D gene: -
clone size: -
V gene: TRBV11-2
J gene: TRBJ2-1
CDR3 length: 16
CDR3 DNA: TGTGCCAGCAGCTTGCTATCAACGGGGGCCTACAATGAGCAGTTCTTC
CDR3 protein: CASSLLSTGAYNEQFF

D gene: TRBD2
clone size: many
V gene: TRBV11-1
J gene: TRBJ2-7
CDR3 length: 15
CDR3 DNA: TGTGCCAGCAGCTTATGGCGGGAGCGCCCGTACGAGCAGTACTTC
CDR3 protein: CASSLWRERPYEQYF

D gene: -
clone size: -
V gene: TRBV5-4
J gene: TRBJ1-5
CDR3 length: 14
CDR3 DNA: TGTGCCAGCAGCTTGCAGGGGAAGGATCAGCCCCAGCATTTT
CDR3 protein: CASSLQGKDQPQHF